The clone carrying this TCR beta chain was counted a few times. The antigen is unknown. Treatment described: oral pan-JAK inhibitor, 5-10 mg twice daily. The data belong to a study of CD8+ T cells in alopecia areata. Broader study findings: Because one nonresponder was included, the link of baseline CD8+ expansion to response is considered uncertain. Among the top 100, expanded CD8+ clones, as well as scalp clonality, were significantly decreased by tofacitinib.

Reverse transcription of extracted RNA yielded cDNA, which provided the sequencing template. Assay used: immunoSEQ multiplex PCR; TCRdb lists only in-frame clones, some missing. This repertoire shows more than 200,000 clones, 66% found once; its top ten account for 0.95% to 1.5%. This CDR3 is 15 amino acids long. The germline V gene has CDR1 SGHTA and CDR2 FQGNSA. Trimming shortened V by 4 bases and J by 2 bases, and 14 bases separated the two germline ends. The clonotype originates from a human donor with alopecia areata. The input for sequencing was CD4+ T cells sorted from blood, taken around week 44, from a patient treated with tofacitinib. The chain uses TRBV7-2 and TRBJ2-5; D tentatively reads TRBD1 or TRBD2 (5 bases each). The CDR3, as DNA: TGTGCCAGCAGCTCTCCGGGACGGACACAAGAGACCCAGTACTTC. As protein: CASSSPGRTQETQYF.